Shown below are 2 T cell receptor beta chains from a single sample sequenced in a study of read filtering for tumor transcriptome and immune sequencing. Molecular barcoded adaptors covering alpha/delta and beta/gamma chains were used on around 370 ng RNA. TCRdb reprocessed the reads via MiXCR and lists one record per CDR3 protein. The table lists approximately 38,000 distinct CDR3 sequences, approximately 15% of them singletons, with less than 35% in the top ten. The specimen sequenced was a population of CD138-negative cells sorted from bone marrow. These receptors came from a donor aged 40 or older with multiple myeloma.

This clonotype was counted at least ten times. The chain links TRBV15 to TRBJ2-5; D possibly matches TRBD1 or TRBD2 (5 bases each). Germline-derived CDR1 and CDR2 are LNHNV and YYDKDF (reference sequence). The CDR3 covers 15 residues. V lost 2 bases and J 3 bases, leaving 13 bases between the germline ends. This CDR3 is CATSRPSGTEETQYF. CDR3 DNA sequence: TGTGCCACCAGCAGACCGTCCGGGACGGAAGAGACCCAGTACTTC.

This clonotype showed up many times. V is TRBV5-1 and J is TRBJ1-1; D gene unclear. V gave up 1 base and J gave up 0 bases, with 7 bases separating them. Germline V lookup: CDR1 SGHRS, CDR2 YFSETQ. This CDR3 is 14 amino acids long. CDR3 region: CASSLSGMNTEAFF. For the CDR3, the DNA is TGCGCCAGCAGCTTGTCGGGAATGAACACTGAAGCTTTCTTT.